Sequencing of this TCR beta chain was carried out in a study of cytomegalovirus exposure and HLA in healthy donors. Overall study findings and caveats: Among TCR sequences, most were rare, though some public TCRs appeared in many donors. The tendency of first-cohort TCR clusters to co-occur in the 100 to 150 validation repertoires was identified by a subsequent analysis. In vitro checks showed that a few CMV-associated chains really do target CMV antigens.

V was clipped by 10 bases and J by 0 bases, with 13 bases between them. Germline V lookup: CDR1 SNHLY, CDR2 FYNNEI. The CDR3 loop spans 13 amino acids. With respect to this clone: Its antigen remains unidentified.

Repertoires were generated with immunoSEQ multiplex PCR, while TCRdb's copy carries only in-frame clones and drops some. Altogether approximately 70,000 clones are present, about 94% being singletons, with the ten largest covering more than 0.9%. The chain couples TRBV2 to TRBJ2-7; TRBD2 is a possible D gene (5 bases). Material: PBMCs. The receptor was derived from a woman younger than 30 in good health and CMV-seronegative. The CDR3 spells CAMELGSSYEQYF. For the CDR3, the DNA is TGTGCCATGGAGCTAGGGAGCTCCTACGAGCAGTACTTC.